The clone carrying this TCR beta chain was detected many times. Its specificity is not known. These data originate in a study of Graves' ophthalmopathy and Graves' hyperthyroidism. Regarding the study as a whole: The model reached approximately 67% sensitivity and approximately 72% specificity for predicting ophthalmopathy progression.

The authors amplified TCR beta CDR3 regions from RNA transcripts. The authors performed first-round RT-PCR with HTBI primers and then a second-round multiplex PCR. TCRdb processed the multiplex PCR reads anew with MiXCR; each CDR3 protein has one entry. The table shows about 200,000 distinct CDR3 sequences, with just under 30% occurring only once. Germline lookup yields CDR1 SEHNR and CDR2 FQNEAQ (reference sequence). This CDR3 is built from 13 residues. Trimming left V 6 bases short and J 6 bases short, with 14 bases between. Certain patients were not enrolled. These were patients with other autoimmune diseases, uncontrolled infections, pregnancy or lactation.

This TCR derives from a man in his forties or fifties with Graves' ophthalmopathy. The sample taken for sequencing was peripheral blood. V gene TRBV7-9 combines with J gene TRBJ1-2; D possibly corresponds to TRBD1 (6 bases). CDR3 in amino acids: CASSSTGLDGYTF. The DNA for the CDR3 is TGTGCCAGCAGTTCAACAGGGCTGGATGGCTACACCTTC.